This TCR beta chain was recovered during a study of regulatory and conventional T cells in RAG deficiency. Broader study findings: Omenn syndrome and CID/AS patients had around 100-fold fewer unique Treg TCR beta sequences, versus approximately 10-fold elsewhere.

The protocol was immunoSEQ multiplex PCR, while the TCRdb copy is restricted to in-frame clones and leaves out a portion. The sample contains 20,000 to 25,000 clones, around 95% of which appear only once. Conventional CD4+ T cells were sorted from blood as CD25-low CD127-high cells. About this clone itself: Its target is not known.

Germline loops: CDR1 SGHKS, CDR2 YYEKEE (reference sequence). This CDR3 region has 13 residues. Trimming at V came to 3 bases and at J to 5 bases, leaving 3 bases not matched to a gene. This sample was shared with a second study, whose subject was regulatory T cells. That source notes: Primers: 52 TRBV forward and 13 TRBJ reverse. Skewed V and J usage and few unique V-J pairs marked patient repertoires, most in Tregs.

The receptor comes from a human donor in good health. Sample: CD25- CD4+ T cells sorted from blood. This chain links TRBV5-5 with TRBJ2-5, with 8 bases fitting TRBD1. CDR3 amino acids: CASSSDRVETQYF. The CDR3 DNA is TGTGCCAGCAGCTCGGACAGGGTGGAGACCCAGTACTTC.